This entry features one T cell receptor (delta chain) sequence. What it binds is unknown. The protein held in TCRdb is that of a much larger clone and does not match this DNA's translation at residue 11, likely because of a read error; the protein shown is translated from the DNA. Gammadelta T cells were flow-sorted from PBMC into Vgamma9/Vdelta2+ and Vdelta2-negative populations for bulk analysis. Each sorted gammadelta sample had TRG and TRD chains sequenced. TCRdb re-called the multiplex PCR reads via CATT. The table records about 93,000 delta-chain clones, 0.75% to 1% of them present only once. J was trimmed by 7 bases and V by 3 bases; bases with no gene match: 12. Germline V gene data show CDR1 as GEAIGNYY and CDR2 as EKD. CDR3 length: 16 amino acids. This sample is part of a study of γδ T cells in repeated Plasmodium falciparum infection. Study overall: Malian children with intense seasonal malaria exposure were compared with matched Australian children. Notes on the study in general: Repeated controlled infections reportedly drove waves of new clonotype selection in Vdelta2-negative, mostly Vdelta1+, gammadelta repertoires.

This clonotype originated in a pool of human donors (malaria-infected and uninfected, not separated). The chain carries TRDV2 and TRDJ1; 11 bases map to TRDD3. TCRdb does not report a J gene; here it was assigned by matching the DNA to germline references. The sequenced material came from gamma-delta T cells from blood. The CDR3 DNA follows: TGTGCCTGTGACGCTTTCCGTGGGGGATACGCCTCTAAACTCATCTTT. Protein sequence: CACDAFRGGYASKLIF.